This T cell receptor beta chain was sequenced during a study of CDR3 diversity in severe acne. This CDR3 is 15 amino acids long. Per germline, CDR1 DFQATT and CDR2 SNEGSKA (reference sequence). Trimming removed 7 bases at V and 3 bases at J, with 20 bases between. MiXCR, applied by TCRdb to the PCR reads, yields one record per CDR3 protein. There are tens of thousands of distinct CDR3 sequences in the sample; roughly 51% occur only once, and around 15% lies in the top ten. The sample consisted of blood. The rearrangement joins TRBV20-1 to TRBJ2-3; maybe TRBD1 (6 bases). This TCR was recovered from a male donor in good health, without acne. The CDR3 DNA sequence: TGCAGTGATTCGAGGAAGGCAGGGGTAACAGATACGCAGTATTTT. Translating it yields CSDSRKAGVTDTQYF.